The TCR beta chain under discussion was sequenced for a study of blood T cells in healthy people across ages. CDR1 and CDR2 (germline): MNHEY, SVGAGI. V lost 5 bases, J lost 4 bases, and 14 bases lay in between. CDR3 length: 14 amino acids. Then a second PCR, running roughly 7 to 12 cycles, was carried out with a sample-barcoded 5' primer and a J-beta primer mix. The authors tagged each cDNA molecule using a template-switch adaptor with 12 random nucleotides. TCRdb itself ran the 5' RACE reads through MiXCR, one entry per CDR3 protein. In the table there are hundreds of thousands of distinct CDR3 sequences, 45% to 50% of which are singletons.

Sequencing used blood. This chain links TRBV6-5 with TRBJ2-5; D is uncertain. The receptor's source is a young man in good health. Written as DNA, the CDR3 is TGTGCCAGCAGTCCCTATAACCAAGGAGAGACCCAGTACTTC. Encoded protein: CASSPYNQGETQYF.